One and the same sample provided the 32 T cell receptor beta chains below, sequenced in a study of blood T cell repertoires in COVID-19. Measured with immunoSEQ multiplex PCR; TCRdb has only the in-frame clones, and not every one. The sample holds hundreds of thousands of clones, about 91% seen once. Sequencing used PBMCs or T cells enriched from blood (not recorded which). The receptors shown here come from a woman aged 18-35 years who had recovered from COVID-19.

This chain links TRBV27 with TRBJ2-1, with D maybe TRBD2 (6 bases). The germline V and J ends were trimmed by 6 bases and 5 bases, with 14 bases remaining between them. The CDR3 contains 14 residues. The germline V gene encodes CDR1 MNHEY and CDR2 SMNVEV (reference sequence). CDR3 DNA sequence: TGTGCCAGCAGCCCTCGGACTACTGACAATGAGCAGTTCTTC. Amino acid sequence: CASSPRTTDNEQFF.

The chain employs TRBV5-1 and TRBJ2-2; no clear D gene. The V gene's germline CDR1 is SGHRS and CDR2 YFSETQ. The CDR3 length is 14 residues. The V gene lost 2 bases and the J gene lost 4 bases, with 9 bases spanning the gap. The CDR3 region has the DNA TGCGCCAGCAGCTTTTTACAGAGCACCGGGGAGCTGTTTTTT. It is translated as CASSFLQSTGELFF.

This sequence joins TRBV28 and TRBJ1-6, with D maybe TRBD1 (5 bases). CDR1 is MDHEN, CDR2 SYDVKM, per germline. V was cut by 3 bases and J by 9 bases, with 9 bases left in between. The CDR3 runs to 13 residues. DNA of the CDR3: TGTGCCAGCAGTTTCGGACAATCTTCACCCCTCCACTTT. Encoded protein: CASSFGQSSPLHF.

The V gene is TRBV29-1, the J gene TRBJ1-3; D perhaps matches TRBD1 (6 bases). V was shortened by 4 bases and J by 4 bases, with 17 bases between the two germline ends. Looked up from germline, CDR1 is SQVTM and CDR2 is ANQGSEA. The CDR3 runs to 15 residues. This CDR3 is CSVAAGTQIGNTIYF. The CDR3 DNA reads TGCAGCGTTGCCGCCGGGACACAGATCGGAAACACCATATATTTT.

This sequence joins TRBV7-2 and TRBJ2-7, with D possibly being TRBD2 (6 bases). V lost 3 bases to trimming and J lost 5 bases, with 14 bases between them. The CDR3 runs to 14 residues. Germline V gives CDR1 SGHTA, CDR2 FQGNSA. The CDR3 bases are TGTGCCAGCAGCTTCCACGGGAGTTCGCACGAGCAGTACTTC. Translation: CASSFHGSSHEQYF.

This chain links TRBV28 with TRBJ2-7; possible D gene TRBD2, 5 bases. The CDR3 is 15 residues long. Germline V gives CDR1 MDHEN, CDR2 SYDVKM. With 6 bases removed from V and 1 base from J, the gap between germline ends came to 16 bases. The CDR3 spells CASRRDGRRSYEQYF. The CDR3 bases are TGTGCCAGCAGGAGGGATGGACGGAGATCCTACGAGCAGTACTTC.

The chain couples TRBV5-4 to TRBJ1-1, with no clear D. V lost 3 bases and J lost 4, with 13 bases in between. The CDR3 covers 14 residues. The germline CDR1 and CDR2 sequences are SGHNT and YYREEE (reference sequence). CDR3 sequence reads: CASSSQSVATEAFF. The CDR3 DNA reads TGTGCCAGCAGCTCGCAATCAGTGGCCACTGAAGCTTTCTTT. Full variable domain (missing parts from reference TRBV5-4 and TRBJ1-1): ETGVTQSPTHLIKTRGQQVTLRCSSQSGHNTVSWYQQALGQGPQFIFQYYREEENGRGNFPPRFSGLQFPNYSSELNVNALELDDSALYLCASSSQSVATEAFFGQGTRLTVV.

The chain uses TRBV30 and TRBJ1-6; TRBD1 is a possible D gene (6 bases). The CDR3 contains 14 residues. Germline V lookup: CDR1 GTSNPN, CDR2 SVGIG (reference sequence). V shed 2 bases and J shed 12 bases, with 17 bases lying between them. The CDR3 reads CAWSPGQLGEPLHF. DNA for the CDR3: TGTGCCTGGAGTCCCGGACAGTTGGGGGAACCCCTCCACTTT. The variable domain in full, completed from reference TRBV30 and TRBJ1-6, reads SQTIHQWPATLVQPVGSPLSLECTVEGTSNPNLYWYRQAAGRGLQLLFYSVGIGQISSEVPQNLSASRPQDRQFILSSKKLLLSDSGFYLCAWSPGQLGEPLHFGNGTRLTVT.

The chain links TRBV5-1 to TRBJ1-2; D is undetermined. Germline CDR1 and CDR2: SGHRS and YFSETQ. The V gene lost 0 bases and the J gene lost 4 bases, with 10 bases spanning the gap. This CDR3 comprises 14 residues. The CDR3: CASSLEAILYGYTF. The CDR3 bases are TGCGCCAGCAGCTTGGAAGCGATCCTCTATGGCTACACCTTC. Looking up the rest from reference TRBV5-1 and TRBJ1-2 gives the full variable domain: KAGVTQTPRYLIKTRGQQVTLSCSPISGHRSVSWYQQTPGQGLQFLFEYFSETQRNKGNFPGRFSGRQFSNSRSEMNVSTLELGDSALYLCASSLEAILYGYTFGSGTRLTVV.

V and J are TRBV4-3 and TRBJ2-6; possibly TRBD1 for D (6 bases). Deletions cut 5 bases from V and 2 bases from J, with 16 bases between. The CDR3 spans 17 residues. The V gene's germline CDR1 is LGHNA and CDR2 YSLEER. CDR3 DNA: TGCGCCAGCAGCTCAAAGGGGGAGACTACTGGGGCCAACGTCCTGACTTTC. This gives the protein CASSSKGETTGANVLTF.

The chain employs TRBV6-5 and TRBJ2-1; D not resolved. CDR1 and CDR2 from the germline V gene are MNHEY and SVGAGI. This CDR3 region has 12 residues. V lost 6 bases, J lost 5 bases, and 8 bases lay in between. This CDR3 is CASSPNNNEQFF. The CDR3 coding sequence is TGTGCCAGCAGCCCCAACAACAATGAGCAGTTCTTC.

The table lists this clone with a count of one. The J gene is TRBJ2-5, the V gene TRBV4-3, with TRBD2 identical over 12 bases. V lost 1 base, J lost 5 bases, and 11 bases stayed unmatched. There are 18 residues in the CDR3. CDR1 LGHNA and CDR2 YSLEER come from the germline V gene. The CDR3 loop reads CASSQGTSGVFRSETQYF. CDR3 bases: TGCGCCAGCAGCCAAGGGACTAGCGGGGTCTTCAGGAGCGAGACCCAGTACTTC.

The rearrangement links TRBV5-1 to TRBJ1-5; 7 bases fit TRBD1. The CDR3 is 15 residues long. Germline values: CDR1 SGHRS, CDR2 YFSETQ. The V gene end was trimmed by 1 base and the J gene end by 4 bases; junction bases not matched to a gene: 5. In DNA, the CDR3 is TGCGCCAGCAGCTTGACAGGGGAGCGGAATCAGCCCCAGCATTTT. Protein product: CASSLTGERNQPQHF.

J is TRBJ2-1 and V is TRBV7-6; 7 bases line up with TRBD2. V lost 3 bases to trimming and J lost 4 bases; unmatched junction nucleotides: 9. Germline assignment: CDR1 SGHVS and CDR2 FNYEAQ. There are 16 residues in the CDR3. The CDR3 loop is CASSLDSSGPYNEQFF. The CDR3 nucleotides are TGTGCCAGCAGCTTGGACTCTAGCGGCCCTTACAATGAGCAGTTCTTC.

A word on this clone: Other DNA sequences from this sample encode an identical CDR3 as well. The genes are TRBV28 and TRBJ2-7, with 7 bases identical to TRBD1. The CDR3 is made up of 14 amino acids. The V and J ends lost 6 bases and 0 bases, in that order; junction bases with no gene match: 5. Germline CDR1 and CDR2: MDHEN and SYDVKM. CDR3: CASRDRVSSYEQYF. CDR3 DNA: TGTGCCAGCAGAGACAGGGTCAGCTCCTACGAGCAGTACTTC.

This clone was observed a few times. The gene calls are TRBV2 and TRBJ1-2, with 8 positions matching TRBD1. There are 13 residues in the CDR3. V gave up 7 bases and J gave up 7 bases; unmatched junction bases: 8. Germline V gene lookup returns CDR1 SNHLY and CDR2 FYNNEI. The CDR3 here is CASTSTGVIGYTF. In DNA, the CDR3 is TGTGCCAGCACCTCGACAGGGGTTATTGGCTACACCTTC.

This clone was found once. This chain links TRBV28 with TRBJ1-4; 10 bases are shared with TRBD1. The germline CDR1 and CDR2 sequences are MDHEN and SYDVKM. The CDR3 runs to 16 residues. Losses at the gene ends were 5 bases for V and 1 base for J; bases not matched to a gene: 4. The CDR3 spells CASSRQGAGTNEKLFF. In DNA, the CDR3 is TGTGCCAGCAGTCGACAGGGGGCGGGAACTAATGAAAAACTGTTTTTT. The full variable domain, rest sourced from reference TRBV28 and TRBJ1-4, is DVKVTQSSRYLVKRTGEKVFLECVQDMDHENMFWYRQDPGLGLRLIYFSYDVKMKEKGDIPEGYSVSREKKERFSLILESASTNQTSMYLCASSRQGAGTNEKLFFGSGTQLSVL.

Only one count was recorded for this clone. The rearrangement uses TRBV7-6 and TRBJ1-5; a possible D gene is TRBD1 (5 bases). The CDR3 has 14 residues. Deletions cut 5 bases from V and 11 bases from J, with 19 bases between. Per germline, CDR1 SGHVS and CDR2 FNYEAQ. The CDR3 DNA follows: TGTGCCAGCAGCCCCGGACATGGCCTTGAGGCCCAGCATTTT. This gives the protein CASSPGHGLEAQHF.

This chain connects TRBV29-1 to TRBJ1-1, with D perhaps matching TRBD1 (5 bases). Per the germline V gene, CDR1 is SQVTM and CDR2 is ANQGSEA. The V and J ends lost 4 bases and 11 bases respectively, with 11 bases between them. This CDR3 is built from 10 residues. CDR3 amino acids: CSVGDLVAFF. CDR3 DNA: TGCAGCGTTGGGGACTTGGTGGCTTTCTTT.

The gene calls are TRBV6-4 and TRBJ1-6; 8 nucleotides line up with TRBD1. V shed 5 bases and J 3 bases; nucleotides not matched to a gene: 9. From germline, CDR1 is MRHNA and CDR2 SNTAGT. The CDR3 length is 17 residues. Written as DNA, the CDR3 is TGTGCCAGCAGTCGAGAACCAGGGGGCAACTATAATTCACCCCTCCACTTT. It is translated as CASSREPGGNYNSPLHF.

The chain joins TRBV5-1 to TRBJ2-2; the match to TRBD1 covers 8 bases. The CDR3 is 15 residues long. V was pared by 7 bases and J by 11 bases, with 16 bases of the junction left unmatched. Germline lookup yields CDR1 SGHRS and CDR2 YFSETQ. The CDR3 sequence is CASREQGDQSGELFF. DNA of the CDR3: TGCGCCAGCCGAGAACAGGGGGATCAAAGCGGAGAGCTGTTTTTT.

This rearrangement joins TRBV5-1 to TRBJ1-1; D gene ambiguous. Trimming removed 1 base at V and 6 bases at J, with 13 bases between. Germline V gives CDR1 SGHRS, CDR2 YFSETQ. The CDR3 runs 14 residues. CDR3 residues: CASSLNSESSEAFF. The CDR3 DNA reads TGCGCCAGCAGCTTGAACAGTGAGAGCTCTGAAGCTTTCTTT.

The chain carries TRBV5-6 and TRBJ2-7, with TRBD2 matching over 7 bases. CDR1 and CDR2 from the germline V gene are SGHDT and YYEEEE. V was clipped by 7 bases and J by 3 bases; unmatched bases: 7. The CDR3 spans 13 residues. The CDR3 nucleotides are TGTGCCAGCGGGGACGGGGGGTTCTACGAGCAGTACTTC. Encoded protein: CASGDGGFYEQYF.

V usage is TRBV6-5 and J usage is TRBJ1-2, with a possible D match to TRBD1 (5 bases). The ends were cut back, 7 bases at V and 7 bases at J, with 10 bases in the middle. There are 11 residues in the CDR3. Per germline, CDR1 MNHEY and CDR2 SVGAGI. CDR3 nucleotide sequence: TGTGCCAGCACAATCGGGGGTGGCTACACCTTC. Translation gives CASTIGGGYTF.

V and J are TRBV28 and TRBJ2-1; 11 nucleotides match TRBD2. Trimming cost V 6 bases and J 6 bases; bases outside gene matches: 13. The germline V gene encodes CDR1 MDHEN and CDR2 SYDVKM. The CDR3 loop spans 17 amino acids. CDR3 region: CASSTSGASGRFNEQFF. As DNA, the CDR3 is TGTGCCAGCAGCACATCAGGGGCTAGCGGGAGGTTCAATGAGCAGTTCTTC.

This clone was counted a few times. CDR3 sequence reads: CASDIRDREALNSGNTIYF. CDR3 nucleotides: TGTGCCAGCGACATTCGGGACAGGGAAGCACTAAACTCTGGAAACACCATATATTTT. This sequence joins TRBV7-9 and TRBJ1-3; 9 bases fit TRBD1. V shed 8 bases, J shed 0 bases, and the junction held 17 bases outside the gene matches. CDR1 is SEHNR and CDR2 is FQNEAQ in the germline V gene (reference sequence). This CDR3 spans 19 amino acids.

V usage is TRBV27 and J usage is TRBJ2-7; TRBD2 agrees at 7 bases. Trimming at V came to 3 bases and at J to 3 bases, leaving 5 bases not matched to a gene. Per the germline V gene, CDR1 is MNHEY and CDR2 is SMNVEV (reference sequence). The CDR3 loop spans 14 amino acids. The CDR3 is CASSFSTGGYEQYF. CDR3 in DNA: TGTGCCAGCAGTTTCTCGACGGGGGGCTACGAGCAGTACTTC.

The chain joins TRBV5-1 to TRBJ2-2; the D gene is possibly TRBD1 (5 bases). The germline gives CDR1 SGHRS, CDR2 YFSETQ. The CDR3 is made up of 17 amino acids. The V end lost 3 bases, the J end lost 3 bases, and 18 bases lay between the germline ends. CDR3 DNA: TGCGCCAGCAGCTCCCCAAGACAGATGCGGTACACCGGGGAGCTGTTTTTT. Translated, it gives CASSSPRQMRYTGELFF.

The CDR3 protein is CASSSRAPDGGSYEQYF. CDR3 DNA sequence: TGTGCCAGCAGCTCGAGGGCCCCGGACGGGGGCTCCTACGAGCAGTACTTC. The chain carries TRBV11-2 and TRBJ2-7; D possibly corresponds to TRBD2 (6 bases). Germline assignment: CDR1 SGHAT and CDR2 FQNNGV. Trimming removed 4 bases at V and 0 bases at J, with 19 bases between. CDR3 length equals 17 residues.

The rearrangement joins TRBV7-9 to TRBJ1-5; no clear D gene. V was pared by 3 bases and J by 6 bases, with 6 bases between. This CDR3 is built from 12 residues. The germline CDR1 and CDR2 sequences are SEHNR and FQNEAQ (reference sequence). The CDR3 bases are TGTGCCAGCAGCTTCGGGAGTCAGCCCCAGCATTTT. It translates to CASSFGSQPQHF.

This chain links TRBV5-5 with TRBJ2-1; 8 bases match TRBD2. After removal of 4 bases from V and 3 bases from J, the junction contained 3 bases not matched to a gene. This CDR3 has 14 amino acids. Per the germline V gene, CDR1 is SGHKS and CDR2 is YYEKEE (reference sequence). CDR3 nucleotide sequence: TGTGCCAGCAGCACTAGCGGTGACTACAATGAGCAGTTCTTC. The encoded protein is CASSTSGDYNEQFF.

This chain joins TRBV7-9 and TRBJ1-1; D gene uncertain. In germline, CDR1 is SEHNR, CDR2 FQNEAQ (reference sequence). The CDR3 runs to 14 residues. V was shortened by 2 bases and J by 0 bases, with 7 bases between the two germline ends. The DNA for the CDR3 is TGTGCCAGCAGCTTATGGGAGATGAACACTGAAGCTTTCTTT. Translated: CASSLWEMNTEAFF.